These 3 T cell receptor beta chains originate from one sample sequenced in a study of CD8+CD57+ T cells in acquired aplastic anemia. Genomic DNA was employed as the template in profiling TCR beta VDJ and CDR3. TCRdb reprocessed the reads via MiXCR and lists one record per CDR3 protein. Of approximately 190,000 distinct CDR3 sequences in the sample, roughly half were seen once. For sequencing, patients were chosen who had shown expansion of CD8+CD57+ cells by flow cytometry. Sequenced: sorted CD4+, CD8+, or CD8+CD57+ T cells (not recorded which) from PBMCs. Source of these receptors: a human donor with aplastic anemia.

This clonotype was counted only a few times. V is TRBV25-1 and J is TRBJ1-2, with D possibly TRBD1 on 5 matching bases. The length of the CDR3 is 14 residues. Deletions cut 1 base from V and 8 bases from J, with 14 bases between. CDR1 and CDR2 from the germline V gene are MGHDK and SYGVNS. CDR3 amino acids: CASSESRIRGGYTF. The CDR3 DNA reads TGTGCCAGCAGTGAATCTCGAATAAGGGGCGGCTACACCTTC.

This chain links TRBV3-1 with TRBJ1-1, with 9 bases that match TRBD1. CDR3 size: 14 residues. Germline trimming cut 2 bases from V and 4 bases from J; bases unmatched to any gene: 2. Germline V gives CDR1 LGHDT, CDR2 YNNKEL (reference sequence). For the CDR3, the DNA is TGTGCCAGCAGCCAACAGACAGGGGGCACTGAAGCTTTCTTT. Protein sequence: CASSQQTGGTEAFF. Looking up the rest from reference TRBV3-1 and TRBJ1-1 gives the full variable domain: DTAVSQTPKYLVTQMGNDKSIKCEQNLGHDTMYWYKQDSKKFLKIMFSYNNKELIINETVPNRFSPKSPDKAHLNLHINSLELGDSAVYFCASSQQTGGTEAFFGQGTRLTVV.

The V call is TRBV20-1, the J call TRBJ1-2; a possible D gene is TRBD1 (6 bases). V lost 6 bases, J lost 4 bases, and 15 bases lay in between. This CDR3 comprises 13 residues. The V gene's germline CDR1 is DFQATT and CDR2 SNEGSKA (reference sequence). CDR3 nucleotides: TGCAGTGCGCAACAGGGCTCTCGCTATGGCTACACCTTC. Protein product: CSAQQGSRYGYTF.